A single T cell receptor (beta chain) is shown here with its context. Per the study methods: Estimates of nucleated cell counts were drawn from the amplification of reference gene primers. This table comes from immunoSEQ multiplex PCR, and its TCRdb copy is limited to in-frame clones, with some not included. The D gene and trimming were derived from the DNA, and the V and J assignments and clone size from that table. The table records tens of thousands of clones, about four fifths of them present only once. The CDR3 is 15 amino acids. Germline CDR1 SGHNT, CDR2 YYREEE (reference sequence). The J segment lost 5 bases and the V segment lost 3 bases, leaving 5 bases of the junction unmatched. Seattle researchers signed up patients amid active infection and tracked them longitudinally. This sample was taken from a study of blood T cell repertoires in COVID-19.

This clonotype originated in a man aged 55-75 years with COVID-19, enrolled during active disease. This rearrangement joins TRBV5-4 to TRBJ2-5, with 12 bases fitting TRBD2. Source material: peripheral blood. The CDR3 here is CASSSRLAGAETQYF. CDR3 DNA sequence: TGTGCCAGCAGCTCCCGACTAGCGGGGGCCGAGACCCAGTACTTC.